This T cell receptor beta chain came from a study of T cell responses to AZD1222 COVID-19 vaccine. Study-wide findings and caveats: Spike-specific TCR breadth rose after two AZD1222 doses, and depth rose as well. Donors skewed white British and female; clonal diversity was possibly underestimated.

The germline V and J ends were trimmed by 7 bases and 6 bases, with 9 bases remaining between them. CDR1 and CDR2 (germline): SEHNR, FQNEAQ (reference sequence). The CDR3 consists of 11 residues. Profiling relied on immunoSEQ multiplex PCR, and the TCRdb table lists in-frame clones only, not all of them. The repertoire consists of 120,000 or so clones, with 89% occurring once and the leading ten covering about 1.6%. As to this clone: The antigen is undetermined.

The sequenced sample was peripheral blood, obtained on day 0 of AZD1222 vaccination. The V call is TRBV7-9, the J call TRBJ1-1; D gene uncertain. The TCR originated in an adult in good health. This CDR3 is CASTLGPEAFF. CDR3 in DNA: TGTGCCAGCACCCTTGGCCCTGAAGCTTTCTTT.